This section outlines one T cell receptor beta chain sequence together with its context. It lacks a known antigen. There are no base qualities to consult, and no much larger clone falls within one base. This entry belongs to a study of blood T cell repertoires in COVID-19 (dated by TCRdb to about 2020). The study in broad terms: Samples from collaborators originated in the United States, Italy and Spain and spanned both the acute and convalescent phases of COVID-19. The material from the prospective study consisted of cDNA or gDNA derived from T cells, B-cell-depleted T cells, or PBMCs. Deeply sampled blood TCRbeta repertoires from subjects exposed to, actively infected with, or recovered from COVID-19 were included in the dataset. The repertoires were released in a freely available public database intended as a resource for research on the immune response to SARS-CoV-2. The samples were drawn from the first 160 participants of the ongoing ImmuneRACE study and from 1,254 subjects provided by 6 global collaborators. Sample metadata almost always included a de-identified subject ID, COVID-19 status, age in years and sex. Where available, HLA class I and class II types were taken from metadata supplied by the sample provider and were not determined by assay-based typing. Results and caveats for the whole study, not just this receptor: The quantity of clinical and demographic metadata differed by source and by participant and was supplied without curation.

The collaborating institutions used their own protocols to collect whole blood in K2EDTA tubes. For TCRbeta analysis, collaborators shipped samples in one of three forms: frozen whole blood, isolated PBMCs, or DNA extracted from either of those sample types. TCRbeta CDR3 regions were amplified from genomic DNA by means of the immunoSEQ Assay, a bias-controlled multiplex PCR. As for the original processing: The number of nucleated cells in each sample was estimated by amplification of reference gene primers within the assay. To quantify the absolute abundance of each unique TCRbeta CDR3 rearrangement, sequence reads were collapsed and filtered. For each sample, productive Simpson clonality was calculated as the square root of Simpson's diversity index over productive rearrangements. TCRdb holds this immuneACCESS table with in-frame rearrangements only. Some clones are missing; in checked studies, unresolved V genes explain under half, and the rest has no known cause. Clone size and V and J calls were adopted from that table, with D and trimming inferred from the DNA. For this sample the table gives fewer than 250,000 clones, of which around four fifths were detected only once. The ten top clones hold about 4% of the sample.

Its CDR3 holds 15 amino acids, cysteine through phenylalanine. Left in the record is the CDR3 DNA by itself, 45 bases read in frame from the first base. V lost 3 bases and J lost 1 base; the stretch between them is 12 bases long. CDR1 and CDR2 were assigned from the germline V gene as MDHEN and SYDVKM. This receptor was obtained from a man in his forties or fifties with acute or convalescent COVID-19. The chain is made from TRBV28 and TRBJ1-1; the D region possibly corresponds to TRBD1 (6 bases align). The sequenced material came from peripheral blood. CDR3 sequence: CASSFGGARNTEAFF. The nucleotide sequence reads TGTGCCAGCAGTTTTGGGGGGGCGCGGAACACTGAAGCTTTCTTT.